This T cell receptor beta chain was found in a study of radiation and T cells in renal cell carcinoma. Method: immunoSEQ multiplex PCR; TCRdb's copy keeps in-frame clones and lacks some. This table has roughly 100,000 clones, 82% appearing once. Trimming took 3 bases from V and 4 from J; bases not matched to a gene: 5. The CDR3 extends over 16 amino acids. CDR1 and CDR2 (germline): MDHEN, SYDVKM. Regarding time point: baseline pretreatment blood. Documented treatment: 15 Gy SBRT to primary tumor, nephrectomy 4 weeks later. The clonotype comes from a man between 60 and 75 years old with renal cell carcinoma. The V and J genes are TRBV28 and TRBJ2-3, with 12 bases aligning to TRBD2. Specimen: blood, collected from a patient whose treatment included radiotherapy and nephrectomy. The CDR3 nucleotides read TGTGCCAGCAGTTTCTTGGCTAGCGGGGGGGCAGATACGCAGTATTTT. Translation: CASSFLASGGADTQYF.